The 23 T cell receptor beta chains in this list originate from one sample, sequenced in a study of blood T cell repertoires in COVID-19. Libraries were prepared by immunoSEQ multiplex PCR; TCRdb keeps only in-frame clonotypes and omits some of them. The repertoire includes about 250,000 clones, roughly 80% of them detected once, and about 8.1% sits in the top ten. Sequencing was performed on peripheral blood. The source of these receptors is an elderly man with acute or convalescent COVID-19.

The gene calls are TRBV4-1 and TRBJ1-3, with 8 bases matching TRBD1. V dropped 3 bases and J dropped 4; count of bases not matched to a gene: 8. Germline lookup yields CDR1 MGHRA and CDR2 YSYEKL. The CDR3 loop spans 16 amino acids. As DNA, the CDR3 is TGCGCCAGCAGCCATGGCAGGGGGCCGTCGGGAAACACCATATATTTT. Translating gives CASSHGRGPSGNTIYF.

V usage is TRBV4-1 and J usage is TRBJ1-2; 8 bases agree with TRBD1. J lost 5 bases, V lost 0 bases, and 8 bases had no gene match. This CDR3 is built from 16 residues. The germline gives CDR1 MGHRA, CDR2 YSYEKL. CDR3 nucleotide sequence: TGCGCCAGCAGCCAAGATCAGTGGACAGGGATTTATGGCTACACCTTC. It yields the protein CASSQDQWTGIYGYTF.

This rearrangement joins TRBV5-1 to TRBJ1-6, with D perhaps TRBD1 (6 bases). The CDR3 runs 16 residues. Germline CDR1 and CDR2: SGHRS and YFSETQ. Trimming left V 3 bases short and J 7 bases short, with 17 bases between. CDR3 DNA sequence: TGCGCCAGCAGCTCACAGGGACCATCGAACAATTCACCCCTCCACTTT. It specifies CASSSQGPSNNSPLHF.

V and J are TRBV6-5 and TRBJ2-7; 8 bases match TRBD1. Germline trimming cut 7 bases from V and 6 bases from J; bases unmatched to any gene: 8. Germline assignment: CDR1 MNHEY and CDR2 SVGAGI. The CDR3 has 13 residues. In DNA, the CDR3 is TGTGCCAGCACCACCCCGACAGGGGCCGAGCAGTACTTC. Protein: CASTTPTGAEQYF.

This chain links TRBV6-5 with TRBJ2-7, with 9 bases fitting TRBD2. Germline V lookup: CDR1 MNHEY, CDR2 SVGAGI. The length of the CDR3 is 15 residues. J lost 4 bases, V lost 6 bases, and 10 bases had no gene match. This CDR3 reads CASRQNLAGPYEQYF. The CDR3 nucleotides are TGTGCCAGCAGACAAAATCTAGCGGGACCTTACGAGCAGTACTTC.

The rearrangement links TRBV9 to TRBJ1-2; the match to TRBD1 covers 12 bases. Germline V gives CDR1 SGDLS, CDR2 YYNGEE. J gave up 2 bases and V 3 bases, and 8 bases lay outside the gene matches. CDR3 length: 17 amino acids. The CDR3: CASSASGTGGRNYGYTF. The CDR3 DNA reads as TGTGCCAGCAGCGCCTCCGGGACAGGGGGCCGAAACTATGGCTACACCTTC.

DNA for the CDR3: TGTGCCAGCAGCCACCCTCGGACTAGCGGGAGCAATGAGCAGTTCTTC. It translates to CASSHPRTSGSNEQFF. The V call is TRBV11-2, the J call TRBJ2-1; 13 nucleotides agree with TRBD2. The CDR3 contains 16 residues. Germline V gives CDR1 SGHAT, CDR2 FQNNGV. V shed 5 bases, J shed 6 bases, and the junction held 7 bases outside the gene matches.

This clone was seen once. The V gene is TRBV5-1, the J gene TRBJ2-2; 11 bases match TRBD2. V trimming: 4 bases; J trimming: 6 bases; junction bases outside the gene matches: 8. The CDR3 totals 16 residues. Germline loops: CDR1 SGHRS, CDR2 YFSETQ. The DNA for the CDR3 is TGCGCCAGCAGCATCGCCGGGACTAGCGGCTCCGGGGAGCTGTTTTTT. It codes for CASSIAGTSGSGELFF.

This clone was seen once. The chain couples TRBV5-4 to TRBJ2-1, with D perhaps matching TRBD2 (5 bases). Germline V gene sequence: CDR1 SGHNT, CDR2 YYREEE (reference sequence). V was pared by 0 bases and J by 3 bases, with 7 bases between. CDR3 length equals 14 residues. The CDR3 DNA reads TGTGCCAGCAGCTTGGGGGGAGACTACAATGAGCAGTTCTTC. Its translation is CASSLGGDYNEQFF.

This chain links TRBV28 with TRBJ2-3; the match to TRBD2 covers 10 bases. There are 16 residues in the CDR3. The germline V gene encodes CDR1 MDHEN and CDR2 SYDVKM. The junction had 3 bases not matched to a gene; V was cut back by 2 bases and J by 1 base. The CDR3 sequence: CASSLRLAGGTDTQYF. The DNA of the CDR3 is TGTGCCAGCAGTTTAAGGCTAGCGGGGGGCACAGATACGCAGTATTTT.

This chain connects TRBV5-1 to TRBJ1-4; D is ambiguous. Trimming took 1 base from V and 0 from J, leaving 13 bases between them. The CDR3 totals 17 residues. From germline, CDR1 is SGHRS and CDR2 YFSETQ. CDR3 in DNA: TGCGCCAGCAGCTTGATGGAGAGCTTCGCAACTAATGAAAAACTGTTTTTT. This translates into CASSLMESFATNEKLFF.

The chain combines TRBV28 with TRBJ1-5; D might be TRBD1 (5 bases). The CDR3 spans 15 residues. V lost 5 bases and J 5 bases, leaving 16 bases between the germline ends. CDR1 and CDR2 (germline): MDHEN, SYDVKM. DNA for the CDR3: TGTGCCAGCAGTCTTCCCGGGGGACGTTATCAGCCCCAGCATTTT. It yields the protein CASSLPGGRYQPQHF.

The genes are TRBV19 and TRBJ1-3; D remains ambiguous. Trimming stripped 3 bases from V and 0 bases from J, with 9 bases between. Germline V gene sequence: CDR1 LNHDA, CDR2 SQIVND (reference sequence). There are 15 residues in the CDR3. In DNA form, the CDR3 reads TGTGCCAGTAGTATGCCCGCACTCTCTGGAAACACCATATATTTT. Encoded protein: CASSMPALSGNTIYF.

The J gene is TRBJ2-7, the V gene TRBV5-4; a possible D gene is TRBD2 (6 bases). Germline assignment: CDR1 SGHNT and CDR2 YYREEE (reference sequence). V was pared by 2 bases and J by 2 bases, with 11 bases between. The CDR3 extends over 14 amino acids. For the CDR3, the DNA is TGTGCCAGCAGCTTAGCGGGCCCCCCCTACGAGCAGTACTTC. As protein: CASSLAGPPYEQYF.

This rearrangement joins TRBV5-1 to TRBJ1-2; D not certain. This CDR3 is 13 amino acids long. Per the germline V gene, CDR1 is SGHRS and CDR2 is YFSETQ. Trimming cost V 0 bases and J 8 bases, with 11 bases left between them. The CDR3 loop is CASSLGPVGGYTF. The CDR3 coding sequence is TGCGCCAGCAGCTTGGGTCCCGTCGGGGGCTACACCTTC.

This clone was found a few times. This chain joins TRBV11-2 and TRBJ2-7; 7 bases are a match to TRBD1. Losses at the gene ends were 4 bases for V and 9 bases for J; bases not matched to a gene: 12. The CDR3 loop spans 14 amino acids. Germline lookup yields CDR1 SGHAT and CDR2 FQNNGV. The CDR3 sequence is CASSSTGLPRVQYF. As DNA, the CDR3 is TGTGCCAGCAGCTCGACAGGGCTGCCTCGGGTGCAGTACTTC.

To note about this clone: The sample has other DNA sequences that encode this CDR3 too. This chain links TRBV9 with TRBJ2-2, with TRBD1 matching over 11 bases. The germline gives CDR1 SGDLS, CDR2 YYNGEE. Trimming at V came to 2 bases and at J to 0 bases, leaving 0 bases not matched to a gene. The CDR3 runs 16 residues. The chain's CDR3 is CASSVGQGANTGELFF. The CDR3 region has the DNA TGTGCCAGCAGCGTGGGACAGGGGGCGAACACCGGGGAGCTGTTTTTT.

This clone came up once. The CDR3 region has the DNA TGTGCCAGCAGCACAGGGGGGACAGGGGGAGAGACCCAGTACTTC. Translating it yields CASSTGGTGGETQYF. This chain uses TRBV11-3 with TRBJ2-5; 11 nucleotides align to TRBD1. The J segment lost 4 bases and the V segment lost 5 bases, leaving 6 bases of the junction unmatched. Germline V gene sequence: CDR1 SGHNT, CDR2 YENEEA. The CDR3 loop spans 15 amino acids.

This chain links TRBV6-5 with TRBJ1-4, with D maybe TRBD1 (6 bases). This CDR3 is 14 amino acids long. The ends were cut back, 0 bases at V and 6 bases at J, with 8 bases in the middle. Germline CDR1 is MNHEY and CDR2 is SVGAGI. The CDR3 DNA is TGTGCCAGCAGTTACTCATACAGGGATGAAAAACTGTTTTTT. Amino acid sequence: CASSYSYRDEKLFF.

The chain links TRBV7-2 to TRBJ2-5; weak D call: TRBD2 (6 bases). CDR1 and CDR2 (germline): SGHTA, FQGNSA. CDR3 length equals 13 residues. The V end lost 1 base, the J end lost 5 bases, and 8 bases lay between the germline ends. CDR3 protein: CASSLGAGETQYF. Here the CDR3 DNA reads TGTGCCAGCAGCTTAGGGGCGGGGGAGACCCAGTACTTC.

J is TRBJ1-2 and V is TRBV7-2, with D perhaps matching TRBD1 (6 bases). The germline V gene has CDR1 SGHTA and CDR2 FQGNSA. There are 15 residues in the CDR3. The V end lost 4 bases, the J end lost 4 bases, and 16 bases lay between the germline ends. The CDR3 nucleotides are TGTGCCAGCAGCTCGCACTTACAGGGCACCTATGGCTACACCTTC. Translating gives CASSSHLQGTYGYTF.

This chain uses TRBV2 with TRBJ1-2, with 7 bases that match TRBD1. Germline CDR1 SNHLY, CDR2 FYNNEI. V gave up 8 bases and J gave up 7 bases; unmatched junction bases: 7. The CDR3 loop spans 12 amino acids. CDR3 coding DNA: TGTGCCAGCTTGCAGGGGGGCCCTGGCTACACCTTC. It yields the protein CASLQGGPGYTF. Combining the CDR3 with reference TRBV2 and TRBJ1-2 gives the whole variable domain EPEVTQTPSHQVTQMGQEVILRCVPISNHLYFYWYRQILGQKVEFLVSFYNNEISEKSEIFDDQFSVERPDGSNFTLKIRSTKLEDSAMYFCASLQGGPGYTFGSGTRLTVV.

The V and J genes are TRBV10-3 and TRBJ1-2, with 9 bases that match TRBD1. CDR3 size: 14 residues. Germline assignment: CDR1 ENHRY and CDR2 SYGVKD. Trimming at V came to 5 bases and at J to 8 bases, leaving 9 bases not matched to a gene. The CDR3: CAISPGTGKRGYTF. In DNA, the CDR3 is TGTGCCATCAGTCCCGGGACAGGGAAGAGAGGCTACACCTTC.